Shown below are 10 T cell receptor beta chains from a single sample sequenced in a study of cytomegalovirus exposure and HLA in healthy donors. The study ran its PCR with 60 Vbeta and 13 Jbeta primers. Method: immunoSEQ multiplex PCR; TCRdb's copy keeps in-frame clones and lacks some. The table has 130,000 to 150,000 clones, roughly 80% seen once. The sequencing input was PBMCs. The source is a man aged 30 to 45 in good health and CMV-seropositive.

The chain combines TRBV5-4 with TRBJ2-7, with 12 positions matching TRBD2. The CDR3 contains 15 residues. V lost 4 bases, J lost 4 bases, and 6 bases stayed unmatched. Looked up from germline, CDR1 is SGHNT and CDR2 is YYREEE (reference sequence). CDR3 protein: CASSAGLAGNYEQYF. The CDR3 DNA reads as TGTGCCAGCAGCGCAGGACTAGCGGGAAATTACGAGCAGTACTTC.

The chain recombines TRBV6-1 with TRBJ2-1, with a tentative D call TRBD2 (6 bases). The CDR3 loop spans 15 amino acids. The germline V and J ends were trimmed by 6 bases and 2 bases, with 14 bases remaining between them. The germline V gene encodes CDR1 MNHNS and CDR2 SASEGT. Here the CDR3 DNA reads TGTGCCAGCAGCCCCCTGGCGGGACCCTACAATGAGCAGTTCTTC. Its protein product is CASSPLAGPYNEQFF.

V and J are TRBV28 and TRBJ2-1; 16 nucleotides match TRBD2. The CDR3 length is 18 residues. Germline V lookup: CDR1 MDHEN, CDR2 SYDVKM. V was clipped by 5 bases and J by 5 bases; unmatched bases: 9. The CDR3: CASSPQLGTSGGDNEQFF. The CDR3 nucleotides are TGTGCCAGCAGTCCTCAATTAGGGACTAGCGGGGGGGACAATGAGCAGTTCTTC. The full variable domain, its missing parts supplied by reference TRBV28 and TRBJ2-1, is DVKVTQSSRYLVKRTGEKVFLECVQDMDHENMFWYRQDPGLGLRLIYFSYDVKMKEKGDIPEGYSVSREKKERFSLILESASTNQTSMYLCASSPQLGTSGGDNEQFFGPGTRLTVL.

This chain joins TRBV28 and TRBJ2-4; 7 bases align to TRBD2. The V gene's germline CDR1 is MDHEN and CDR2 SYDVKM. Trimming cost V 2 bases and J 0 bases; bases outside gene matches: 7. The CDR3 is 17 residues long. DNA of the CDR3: TGTGCCAGCAGTTTACTTGCTAGCGGTTTAGCCAAAAACATTCAGTACTTC. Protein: CASSLLASGLAKNIQYF.

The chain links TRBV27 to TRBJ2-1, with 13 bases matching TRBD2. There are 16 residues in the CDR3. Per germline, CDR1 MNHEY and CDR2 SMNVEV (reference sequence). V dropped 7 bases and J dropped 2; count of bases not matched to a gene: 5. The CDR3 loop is CASTPGTSGTYNEQFF. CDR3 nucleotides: TGTGCCAGCACTCCTGGGACTAGCGGGACCTACAATGAGCAGTTCTTC.

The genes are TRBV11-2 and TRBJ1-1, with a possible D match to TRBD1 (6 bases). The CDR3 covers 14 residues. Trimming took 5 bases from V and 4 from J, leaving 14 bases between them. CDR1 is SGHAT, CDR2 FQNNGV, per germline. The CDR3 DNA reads TGTGCCAGCAGCGTACAGGGATGGGGCACTGAAGCTTTCTTT. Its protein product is CASSVQGWGTEAFF.

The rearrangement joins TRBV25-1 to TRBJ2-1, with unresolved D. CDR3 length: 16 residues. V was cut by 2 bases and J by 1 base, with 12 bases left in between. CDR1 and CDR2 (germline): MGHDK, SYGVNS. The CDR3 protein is CASSERVKTSYNEQFF. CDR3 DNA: TGTGCCAGCAGTGAACGGGTTAAGACTTCCTACAATGAGCAGTTCTTC.

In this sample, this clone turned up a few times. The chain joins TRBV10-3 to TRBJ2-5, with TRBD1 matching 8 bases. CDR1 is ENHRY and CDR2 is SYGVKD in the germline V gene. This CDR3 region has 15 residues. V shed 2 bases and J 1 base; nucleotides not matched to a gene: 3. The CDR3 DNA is TGTGCCATCAGTGAGACAGGGGGGTCCCAAGAGACCCAGTACTTC. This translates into CAISETGGSQETQYF.

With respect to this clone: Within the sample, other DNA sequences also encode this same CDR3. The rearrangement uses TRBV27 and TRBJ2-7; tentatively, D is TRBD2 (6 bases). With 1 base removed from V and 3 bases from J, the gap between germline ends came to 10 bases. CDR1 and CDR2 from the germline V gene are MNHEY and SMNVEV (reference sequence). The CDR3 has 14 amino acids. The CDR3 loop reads CASSLFTGGYEQYF. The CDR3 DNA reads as TGTGCCAGCAGTTTATTCACCGGGGGCTACGAGCAGTACTTC.

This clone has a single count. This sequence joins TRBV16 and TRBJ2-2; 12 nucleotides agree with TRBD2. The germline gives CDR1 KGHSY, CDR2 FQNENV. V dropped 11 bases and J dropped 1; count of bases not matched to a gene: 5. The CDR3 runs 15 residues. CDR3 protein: CACGGLAGNTGELFF. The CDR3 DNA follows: TGTGCCTGCGGGGGACTAGCGGGGAACACCGGGGAGCTGTTTTTT.